These T cell receptor beta chains were read from a single sample in a study of tumor-infiltrating lymphocytes in primary liver carcinoma. TCRdb redid the calling of the multiplex PCR reads with MiXCR, one entry per CDR3 protein. The sample consists of about 64,000 distinct CDR3 sequences, about two thirds of them appearing once. The sequenced sample was liver tumor tissue from sampling region 4. Every receptor here comes from a man aged 40-50 years with primary liver carcinoma and hepatitis B virus infection. CDR3s include the opening cysteine and the closing phenylalanine or tryptophan. The order of the fields is J gene, clone size, V gene, D gene, CDR3 protein, CDR3 DNA. A D gene is named only where the DNA matches it firmly. Rows may omit the clone size; those that give it use once, few, many or a size class.

>TRBJ2-1|.|TRBV5-5|.
CASSRGRGSYNEQFF
TGTGCCAGCAGCCGGGGACGGGGATCCTACAATGAGCAGTTCTTC
>TRBJ2-3|.|TRBV29-1|TRBD1
CSVEGQGSSDTQYF
TGCAGCGTTGAGGGACAGGGGAGTTCAGATACGCAGTATTTT
>TRBJ2-5|.|TRBV4-1|TRBD2
CASSQDKGGRALETQYF
TGCGCCAGCAGCCAAGATAAGGGCGGGAGGGCCCTCGAGACCCAGTACTTC
>TRBJ2-7|.|TRBV11-2|TRBD2
CARSLSIGLAGGGYEQYF
TGTGCCAGGAGCTTATCCATAGGACTAGCGGGAGGGGGGTACGAGCAGTACTTC
>TRBJ2-7|.|TRBV11-2|TRBD1
CASRQGTGRTYERYF
TGTGCCAGCAGACAAGGGACAGGGAGAACCTACGAGCGGTACTTT
>TRBJ2-3|.|TRBV29-1|.
CSVEQGTYTQYF
TGCAGCGTTGAACAGGGAACATATACGCAGTATTTT
>TRBJ2-7|.|TRBV6-5|.
CASSYGHSYEQYF
TGTGCCAGCAGTTACGGCCACTCCTACGAGCAGTACTTC
>TRBJ2-6|.|TRBV5-1|.
CAGSAGHSVANVLTF
TGCGCCGGCAGCGCCGGACATTCTGTGGCCAACGTCCTGACTTTC
>TRBJ2-2|.|TRBV2|TRBD1
CASIQGPGTGELFF
TGTGCCAGCATACAGGGGCCAGGGACCGGGGAGCTGTTTTTT
>TRBJ2-3|.|TRBV27|.
CASSSDTQYF
TGTGCCAGCAGTTCGGATACGCAGTATTTT
>TRBJ2-1|.|TRBV11-2|.
CASLELLTGMNEQFF
TGTGCCAGCTTAGAGCTCCTAACGGGAATGAATGAGCAGTTCTTC
>TRBJ2-7|few|TRBV12-3/TRBV12-4|TRBD2
CASSLLAGHEQYF
TGTGCCAGCAGCCTACTAGCGGGCCACGAGCAGTACTTC
>TRBJ2-2|.|TRBV7-3|TRBD2
CASSPGGSGRMWTGELFF
TGTGCCAGCAGCCCCGGGGGGAGCGGGAGAATGTGGACCGGGGAGCTGTTTTTT
>TRBJ2-3|few|TRBV5-5|TRBD1
CATSDGDRGMADTQYF
TGTGCCACCAGCGATGGGGACAGGGGGATGGCAGATACGCAGTATTTT
>TRBJ2-5|.|TRBV28|TRBD2
CASSQLAGVRTQHF
TGCGCCAGCAGCCAACTAGCGGGAGTAAGGACCCAGCACTTC
>TRBJ2-1|.|TRBV4-2|TRBD1
CVSSQEFRGSYNEQFF
TGTGTCAGCAGCCAAGAATTCAGGGGGAGCTACAATGAGCAGTTCTTC
>TRBJ1-4|medium-sized|TRBV6-6|.
CASSPNPTNEKLFF
TGTGCCAGCAGTCCAAACCCAACTAATGAAAAACTGTTTTTT
>TRBJ2-5|once|TRBV4-1|.
CASGQDYPASGTQYF
TGCGCAAGCGGCCAAGATTATCCGGCGTCCGGGACCCAGTACTTC
>TRBJ2-7|many|TRBV6-1|TRBD2
CASSPPGLAGGDEQYF
TGTGCCAGCAGTCCCCCGGGACTAGCGGGAGGCGACGAGCAGTACTTC
>TRBJ2-1|many|TRBV7-9|.
CASSQLGGSYNEQFF
TGTGCCAGCAGCCAATTGGGGGGCTCCTACAATGAGCAGTTCTTC
>TRBJ2-1|.|TRBV19|TRBD2
CASSIVGTSGLSYNEQFF
TGTGCCAGTAGTATAGTCGGGACTAGCGGACTTTCCTACAATGAGCAGTTCTTC
>TRBJ2-6|.|TRBV5-5|.
CISSLWAGLAGANVLTF
TGTATCAGCAGCTTATGGGCAGGGCTTGCTGGGGCCAACGTCCTGACTTTC
>TRBJ2-6|.|TRBV14|.
CASSQERPGVPPGGNVLTF
TGTGCCAGTAGCCAAGAACGGCCAGGGGTTCCTCCTGGGGGCAACGTCCTGACTTTC
>TRBJ2-3|.|TRBV5-4|.
CARSLAGEDTQYF
TGTGCCAGAAGCTTGGCTGGGGAGGATACGCAGTATTTT
>TRBJ2-1|many|TRBV24-1|TRBD2
CATTDPGLDFDNEQFF
TGTGCCACCACTGACCCGGGACTAGATTTCGACAATGAGCAGTTCTTC
>TRBJ2-7|.|TRBV11-2|.
CDSSFMASHVYEQHF
TGTGACAGCAGCTTTATGGCGAGTCATGTCTACGAGCAGCACTTC
>TRBJ2-5|.|TRBV10-1|TRBD2
CANSHTRAGEIQYF
TGCGCCAACAGCCATACTAGGGCGGGAGAGATCCAGTACTTC
>TRBJ1-2|.|TRBV4-1|TRBD1
CASNQEDRNYGHTF
TGCGCCAGCAACCAAGAGGACAGGAACTATGGCCACACCTTC
>TRBJ2-7|many|TRBV28|.
CASSLQGPVGQYF
TGTGCCAGCAGTTTACAGGGGCCCGTGGGGCAGTACTTC
>TRBJ1-1|many|TRBV7-8|.
CASSLSEGNNEAFF
TGTGCCAGCAGCCTTTCGGAGGGGAACAATGAAGCTTTCTTT
>TRBJ2-7|.|TRBV4-3|TRBD2
CTSSQELPGGHEQYF
TGCACCAGCAGCCAGGAGCTACCGGGAGGGCACGAGCAGTACTTC
>TRBJ1-6|many|TRBV7-9|.
CASSYTGRNSPLHF
TGTGCCAGCAGCTATACAGGGCGGAATTCACCCCTCCACTTT
>TRBJ2-7|few|TRBV9|TRBD1
CASSVQGATYEQYF
TGTGCCAGCAGCGTTCAGGGGGCCACCTACGAGCAGTACTTC
>TRBJ1-4|.|TRBV6-5|TRBD1
CASTYSRGTNEKLFF
TGTGCCAGCACTTACTCCAGGGGGACTAATGAAAAACTGTTTTTT
>TRBJ2-5|.|TRBV7-9|.
CASNSFDPPETQYF
TGTGCCAGCAACTCATTCGATCCCCCGGAGACCCAGTACTTC
>TRBJ1-1|.|TRBV12-3/TRBV12-4|.
CASSLAVGGSWTGAFF
TGTGCCAGCAGTTTAGCGGTGGGAGGGTCGTGGACTGGTGCTTTCTTT
>TRBJ2-5|.|TRBV5-1|TRBD2
CASSGTSGSNRETQYF
TGCGCCAGCAGCGGGACTAGCGGGAGTAACAGGGAGACACAGTACTTC
>TRBJ2-5|.|TRBV5-5|.
CVSSLAGQRWETQYF
TGTGTCAGCAGCCTGGCCGGGCAGCGATGGGAGACCCAGTACTTC
>TRBJ2-7|once|TRBV11-2|.
CVSSPGSYEQYF
TGTGTCAGCAGTCCAGGTAGCTACGAGCAGTATTTC
>TRBJ2-3|once|TRBV5-1|TRBD2
CASRTSGRAADTEYF
TGCGCCAGCAGGACTAGCGGGAGGGCTGCAGACACGGAGTATTTT
>TRBJ2-1|.|TRBV29-1|.
CSLAMACPGEQFF
TGTAGCCTCGCCATGGCATGCCCGGGGGAGCAGTTCTTC
>TRBJ2-7|medium-sized|TRBV6-5|TRBD1
CASPSGTGYNEQYF
TGTGCCAGCCCCTCCGGGACAGGGTATAACGAGCAGTACTTC
>TRBJ2-2|.|TRBV7-8|TRBD2
CASSFAGVLNTAELFF
TGTGCCAGCAGCTTTGCGGGAGTTTTGAACACCGCGGAGCTGTTTTTT
>TRBJ2-2|.|TRBV13|.
CASCSQGLLRKLFF
TGTGCCAGCTGCTCCCAGGGACTGCTGCGAAAGCTGTTTTTT
>TRBJ2-4|.|TRBV6-1|.
CASRESGHKNIQYF
TGTGCCAGCAGAGAGTCCGGCCACAAAAACATTCAGTACTTC
>TRBJ2-1|.|TRBV11-1|.
CASSLCLGLPTHEQSF
TGTGCCAGCAGCTTATGCCTGGGACTTCCTACGCATGAGCAGTCCTTC
>TRBJ2-3|.|TRBV11-2|.
CVSSLECQSTDAQYF
TGTGTCAGCAGCCTCGAATGCCAAAGCACAGATGCGCAGTATTTT
>TRBJ2-1|.|TRBV6-6|TRBD2
CASSYSRGTSSKSEQFF
TGTGCCAGCAGTTACTCAAGAGGGACTAGCTCTAAGTCTGAGCAGTTCTTC
>TRBJ1-1|.|TRBV7-3|.
CANSLTVNIEAFF
TGTGCCAACAGCCTGACAGTGAACATTGAAGCTTTCTTT
>TRBJ1-6|.|TRBV12-3/TRBV12-4|.
CTSSPGGGAESHLHF
TGTACCAGCAGTCCAGGAGGGGGGGCAGAGTCACACCTCCACTTT
>TRBJ2-7|.|TRBV6-6|.
CASSRDACGNYEQYF
TGTGCCAGCAGTCGCGACGCCTGCGGGAACTACGAGCAGTACTTC
>TRBJ2-7|many|TRBV11-3|.
CASSPGEGDYEQYF
TGTGCCAGCAGCCCTGGAGAAGGGGACTACGAGCAGTACTTC
>TRBJ2-2|.|TRBV6-2/TRBV6-3|.
CASSWTPGAARGLSSGELFF
TGTGCCAGCAGTTGGACTCCGGGCGCCGCTAGAGGGTTGTCTAGCGGGGAGCTGTTTTTT
>TRBJ2-5|many|TRBV5-1|.
CASSLAGLETQYF
TGCGCCAGCAGCTTGGCAGGGTTAGAGACCCAGTACTTC
>TRBJ2-1|large|TRBV5-5|.
CASSLVPGRYNEQFF
TGTGCCAGCAGCTTGGTTCCCGGACGGTACAATGAGCAGTTCTTC
>TRBJ2-3|.|TRBV6-1|.
CASSEFPGHTNQASTETQYF
TGTGCTAGCAGTGAGTTCCCGGGACACACAAATCAAGCTAGCACAGAAACGCAGTATTTT
>TRBJ2-1|.|TRBV7-8|.
CACSSDFGGTYNEQFF
TGTGCCTGCAGTTCTGACTTCGGCGGTACCTACAATGAGCAGTTCTTC